The sequence of this T cell receptor (beta chain) was determined in a study of cytomegalovirus exposure and HLA in healthy donors. Assay used: immunoSEQ multiplex PCR; TCRdb lists only in-frame clones, some missing. The sample holds 200,000 to 250,000 clones, approximately 88% seen once. With regard to this clone: Its cognate antigen is unknown.

Study-wide results and caveats: Three of the chains that were CMV-associated were confirmed in vitro to be specific for CMV antigens. First-cohort TCR clusters tended to co-occur in the 120 or so validation repertoires, a later analysis found. It was 164 TCR beta chains that were listed as cytomegalovirus-associated.

Germline CDR1 and CDR2: SGHNT and YYREEE (reference sequence). The CDR3 loop spans 14 amino acids. Losses at the gene ends were 5 bases for V and 3 bases for J; bases not matched to a gene: 6. Sequencing input: PBMCs. The V call is TRBV5-4, the J call TRBJ2-7; 9 bases map to TRBD2. The sequence was obtained from a woman aged 25 to 39 in good health and CMV-seropositive. The CDR3 protein is CASSSSGILYEQYF. The CDR3 DNA reads TGTGCCAGCAGTTCTAGCGGGATTCTCTACGAGCAGTACTTC.